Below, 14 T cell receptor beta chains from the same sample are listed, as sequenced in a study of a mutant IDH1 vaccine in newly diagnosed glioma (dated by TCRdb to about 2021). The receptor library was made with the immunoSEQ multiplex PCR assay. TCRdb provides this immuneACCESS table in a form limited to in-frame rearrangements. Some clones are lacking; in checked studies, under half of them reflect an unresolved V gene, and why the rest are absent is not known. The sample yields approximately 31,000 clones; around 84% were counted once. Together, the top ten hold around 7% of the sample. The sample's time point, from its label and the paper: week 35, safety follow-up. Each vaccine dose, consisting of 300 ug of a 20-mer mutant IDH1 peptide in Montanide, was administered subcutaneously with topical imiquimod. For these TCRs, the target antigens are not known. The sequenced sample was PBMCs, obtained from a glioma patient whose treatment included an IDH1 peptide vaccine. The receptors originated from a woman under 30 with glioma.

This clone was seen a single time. The CDR3 here is CASSHPSRTDTQYF. The CDR3 DNA reads TGTGCCAGCAGTCACCCTAGCAGGACAGATACGCAGTATTTT. The rearrangement uses TRBV28 and TRBJ2-3, with a possible D match to TRBD2 (5 bases). Germline-derived CDR1 and CDR2 are MDHEN and SYDVKM. With 5 bases removed from V and 3 bases from J, the gap between germline ends came to 12 bases. The CDR3 extends over 14 amino acids.

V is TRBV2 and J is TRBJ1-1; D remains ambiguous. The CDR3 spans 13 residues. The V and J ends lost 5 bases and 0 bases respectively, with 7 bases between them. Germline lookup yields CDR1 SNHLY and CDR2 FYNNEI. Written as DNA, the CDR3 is TGTGCCAGCAGTAAGGGAATGAACACTGAAGCTTTCTTT. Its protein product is CASSKGMNTEAFF.

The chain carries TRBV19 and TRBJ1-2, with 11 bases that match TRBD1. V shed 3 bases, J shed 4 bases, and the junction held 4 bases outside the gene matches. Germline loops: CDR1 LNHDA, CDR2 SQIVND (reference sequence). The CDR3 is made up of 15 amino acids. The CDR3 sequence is CASSIGTGGAYGYTF. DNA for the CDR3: TGTGCCAGTAGTATCGGGACAGGGGGTGCCTATGGCTACACCTTC.

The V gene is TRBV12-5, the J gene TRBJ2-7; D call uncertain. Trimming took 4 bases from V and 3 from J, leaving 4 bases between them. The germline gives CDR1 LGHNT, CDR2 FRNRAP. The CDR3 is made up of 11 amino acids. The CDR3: CASGSRYEQYF. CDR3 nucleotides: TGTGCTAGTGGTTCCCGCTACGAGCAGTACTTC.

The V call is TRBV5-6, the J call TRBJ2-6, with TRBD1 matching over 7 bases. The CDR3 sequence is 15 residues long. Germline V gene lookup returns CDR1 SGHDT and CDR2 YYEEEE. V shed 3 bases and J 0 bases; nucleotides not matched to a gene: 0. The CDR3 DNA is TGTGCCAGCAGCTCAGGGGGCTCTGGGGCCAACGTCCTGACTTTC. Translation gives CASSSGGSGANVLTF.

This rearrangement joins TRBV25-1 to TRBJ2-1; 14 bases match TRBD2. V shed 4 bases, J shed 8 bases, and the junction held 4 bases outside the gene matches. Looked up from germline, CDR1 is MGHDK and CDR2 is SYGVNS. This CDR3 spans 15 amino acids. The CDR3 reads CASSASGLAGDEQFF. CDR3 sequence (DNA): TGTGCCAGCAGTGCTTCGGGACTAGCGGGGGATGAGCAGTTCTTC.

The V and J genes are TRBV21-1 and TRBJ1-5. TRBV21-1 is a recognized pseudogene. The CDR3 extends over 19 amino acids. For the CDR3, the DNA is TGTGCCAGCAGCCCAGAGGGCAGTTCCAGGGTCCTTAGCAATCAGCCCCAGCATTTT. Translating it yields CASSPEGSSRVLSNQPQHF.

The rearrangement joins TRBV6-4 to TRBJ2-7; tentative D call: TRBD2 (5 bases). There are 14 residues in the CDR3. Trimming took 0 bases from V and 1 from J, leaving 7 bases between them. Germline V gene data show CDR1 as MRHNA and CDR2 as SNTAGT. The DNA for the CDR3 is TGTGCCAGCAGTGACTCCGGGGATTCCTACGAGCAGTACTTC. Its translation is CASSDSGDSYEQYF.

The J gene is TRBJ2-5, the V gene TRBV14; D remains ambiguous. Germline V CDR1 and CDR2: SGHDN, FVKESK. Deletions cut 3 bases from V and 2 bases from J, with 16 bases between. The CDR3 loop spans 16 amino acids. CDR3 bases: TGTGCCAGCAGCCAGGCGAGTCGTATGAAGCAAGAGACCCAGTACTTC. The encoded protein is CASSQASRMKQETQYF.

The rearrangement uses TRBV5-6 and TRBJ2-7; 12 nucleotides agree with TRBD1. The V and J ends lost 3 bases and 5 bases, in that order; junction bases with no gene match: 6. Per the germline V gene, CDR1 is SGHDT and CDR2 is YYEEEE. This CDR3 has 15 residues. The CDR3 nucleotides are TGTGCCAGCAGCTCCGGGACAGGGGGCTTACACGAGCAGTACTTC. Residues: CASSSGTGGLHEQYF.

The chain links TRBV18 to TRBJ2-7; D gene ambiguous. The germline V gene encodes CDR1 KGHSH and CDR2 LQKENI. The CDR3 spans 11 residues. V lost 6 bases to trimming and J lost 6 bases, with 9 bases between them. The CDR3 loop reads CASSLNIEQYF. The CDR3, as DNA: TGTGCCAGCTCCCTCAACATCGAGCAGTACTTC.

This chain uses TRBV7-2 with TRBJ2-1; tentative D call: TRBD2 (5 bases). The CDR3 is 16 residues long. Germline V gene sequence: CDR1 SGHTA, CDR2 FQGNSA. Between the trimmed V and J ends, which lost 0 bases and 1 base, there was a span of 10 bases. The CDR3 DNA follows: TGTGCCAGCAGCTTAGCGCAAGCGGCATCCTACAATGAGCAGTTCTTC. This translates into CASSLAQAASYNEQFF.

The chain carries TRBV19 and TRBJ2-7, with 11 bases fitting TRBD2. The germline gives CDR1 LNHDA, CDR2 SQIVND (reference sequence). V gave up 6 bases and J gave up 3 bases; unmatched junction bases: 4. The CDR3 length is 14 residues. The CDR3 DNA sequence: TGTGCCAGTAGGACTAGCGGGACGTACTACGAGCAGTACTTC. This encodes CASRTSGTYYEQYF.

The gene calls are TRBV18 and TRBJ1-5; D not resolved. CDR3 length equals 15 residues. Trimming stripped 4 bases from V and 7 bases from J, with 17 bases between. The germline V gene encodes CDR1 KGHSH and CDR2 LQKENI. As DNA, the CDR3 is TGTGCCAGCTCACGAGTATATGCCTTGAAGCAGCCCCAGCATTTT. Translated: CASSRVYALKQPQHF.